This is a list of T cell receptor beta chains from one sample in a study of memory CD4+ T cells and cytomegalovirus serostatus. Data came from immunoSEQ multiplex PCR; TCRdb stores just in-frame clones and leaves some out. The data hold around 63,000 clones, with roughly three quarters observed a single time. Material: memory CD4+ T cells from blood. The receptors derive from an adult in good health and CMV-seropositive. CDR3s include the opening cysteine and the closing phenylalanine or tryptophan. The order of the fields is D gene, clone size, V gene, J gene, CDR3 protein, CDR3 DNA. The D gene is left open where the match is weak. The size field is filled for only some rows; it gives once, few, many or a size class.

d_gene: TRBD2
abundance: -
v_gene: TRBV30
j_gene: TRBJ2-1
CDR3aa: CAWRSGRAGNEQFF
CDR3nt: TGTGCCTGGAGAAGCGGGAGGGCCGGGAATGAGCAGTTCTTC

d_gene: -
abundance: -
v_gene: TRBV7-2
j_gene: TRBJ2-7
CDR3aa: CASSLAGQAAYEQYF
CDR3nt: TGTGCCAGCAGCTTGGCTGGGCAGGCCGCCTACGAGCAGTACTTC

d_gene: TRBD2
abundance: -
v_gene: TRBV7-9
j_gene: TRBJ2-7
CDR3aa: CASTLAGDKSSYEQYF
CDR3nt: TGTGCCAGCACACTAGCGGGGGACAAGAGCTCCTACGAGCAGTACTTC

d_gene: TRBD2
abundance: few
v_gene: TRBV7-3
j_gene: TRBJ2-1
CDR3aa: CASSSTSGSLGSYNEQFF
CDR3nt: TGTGCCAGCAGCTCGACTAGCGGGAGTCTGGGCTCCTACAATGAGCAGTTCTTC

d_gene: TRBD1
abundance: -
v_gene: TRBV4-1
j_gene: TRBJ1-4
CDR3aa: CASSQPGQATATNEKLFF
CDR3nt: TGCGCCAGCAGCCAACCGGGACAGGCCACTGCAACTAATGAAAAACTGTTTTTT

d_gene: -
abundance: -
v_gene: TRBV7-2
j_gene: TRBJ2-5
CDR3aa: CASSLAQETQYF
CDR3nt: TGTGCCAGCAGCTTAGCCCAAGAGACCCAGTACTTC

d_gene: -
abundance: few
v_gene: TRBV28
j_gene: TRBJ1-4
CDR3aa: CASSLGGGGSGLEKLFF
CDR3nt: TGTGCCAGCAGTTTGGGGGGAGGGGGGTCAGGACTTGAAAAACTGTTTTTT

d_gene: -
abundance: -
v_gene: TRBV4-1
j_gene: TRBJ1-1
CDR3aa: CASSHGGWGRGTMNTEAFF
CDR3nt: TGCGCCAGCAGCCATGGTGGGTGGGGCAGGGGCACGATGAACACTGAAGCTTTCTTT

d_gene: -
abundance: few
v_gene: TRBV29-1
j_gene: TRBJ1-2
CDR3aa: CSVELQGYGGYTF
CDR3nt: TGCAGCGTTGAGTTGCAGGGTTATGGAGGCTACACCTTC

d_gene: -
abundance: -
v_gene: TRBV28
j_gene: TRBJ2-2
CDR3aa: CASTETGVGNTGELFF
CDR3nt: TGTGCCAGCACCGAAACTGGAGTTGGGAACACCGGGGAGCTGTTTTTT

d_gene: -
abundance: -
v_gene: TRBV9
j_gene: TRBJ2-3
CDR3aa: CASSVYQGGADTQYF
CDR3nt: TGTGCCAGCAGCGTATACCAGGGTGGGGCAGATACGCAGTATTTT

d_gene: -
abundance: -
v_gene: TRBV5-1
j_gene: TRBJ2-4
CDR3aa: CASSFLQSSDIQYF
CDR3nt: TGCGCCAGCAGCTTTCTGCAGTCAAGCGACATTCAGTACTTC

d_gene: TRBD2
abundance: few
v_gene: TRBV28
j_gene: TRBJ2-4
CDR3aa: CASSFRGLGPSANIQYF
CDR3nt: TGTGCCAGCAGTTTTAGGGGACTAGGTCCATCGGCAAACATTCAGTACTTC

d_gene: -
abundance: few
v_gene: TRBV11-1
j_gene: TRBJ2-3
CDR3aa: CASSLDGEAADTQYF
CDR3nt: TGTGCCAGCAGCTTAGACGGAGAAGCGGCGGATACGCAGTATTTT

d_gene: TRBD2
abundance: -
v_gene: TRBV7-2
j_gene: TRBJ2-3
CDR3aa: CASSPDLAGGRRDTQYF
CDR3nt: TGTGCCAGCAGCCCGGATTTAGCGGGGGGAAGGAGAGATACGCAGTATTTT

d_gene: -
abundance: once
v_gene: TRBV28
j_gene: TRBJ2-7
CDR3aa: CASIDSLYEQYF
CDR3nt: TGTGCCAGCATAGACAGTCTATACGAGCAGTACTTC

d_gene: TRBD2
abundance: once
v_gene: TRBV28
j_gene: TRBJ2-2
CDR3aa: CASSPRHWGSGANTGELFF
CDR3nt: TGTGCCAGCAGTCCGCGCCATTGGGGTAGCGGGGCAAACACCGGGGAGCTGTTTTTT

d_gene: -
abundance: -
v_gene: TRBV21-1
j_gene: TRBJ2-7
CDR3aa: CATWTGGYEQYF
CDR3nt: TGTGCCACTTGGACAGGGGGCTACGAGCAGTACTTC

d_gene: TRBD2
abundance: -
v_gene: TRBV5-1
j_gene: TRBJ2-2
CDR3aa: CASSVSGGLSGELFF
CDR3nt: TGCGCCAGCAGCGTGAGCGGGGGTCTTTCCGGGGAGCTGTTTTTT

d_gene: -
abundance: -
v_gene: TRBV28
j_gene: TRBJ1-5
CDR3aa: CASSLVGADFGNQPQHF
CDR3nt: TGTGCCAGCAGTTTAGTGGGGGCCGATTTTGGTAATCAGCCCCAGCATTTT

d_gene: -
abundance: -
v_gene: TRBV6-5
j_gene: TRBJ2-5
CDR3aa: CASRKTAIQETQYF
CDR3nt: TGTGCCAGCAGGAAAACAGCGATCCAAGAGACCCAGTACTTC

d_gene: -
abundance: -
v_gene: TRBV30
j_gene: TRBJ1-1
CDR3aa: CAWSETNTEAFF
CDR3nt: TGTGCCTGGAGTGAAACGAACACTGAAGCTTTCTTT

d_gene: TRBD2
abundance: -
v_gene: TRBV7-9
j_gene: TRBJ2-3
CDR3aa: CASSLAGGYTQYF
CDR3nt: TGTGCCAGCAGCTTAGCGGGGGGGTACACGCAGTATTTT

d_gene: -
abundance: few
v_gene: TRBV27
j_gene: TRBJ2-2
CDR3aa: CASTLRANTGELFF
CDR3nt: TGTGCCAGCACCCTAAGGGCTAACACCGGGGAGCTGTTTTTT

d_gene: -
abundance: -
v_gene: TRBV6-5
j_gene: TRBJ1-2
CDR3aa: CASSREGNYGYTF
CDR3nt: TGTGCCAGCAGTAGGGAGGGGAACTATGGCTACACCTTC

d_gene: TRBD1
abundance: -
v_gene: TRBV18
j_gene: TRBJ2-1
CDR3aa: CASSPTGATSYNEQFF
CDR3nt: TGTGCCAGCTCACCAACAGGGGCCACTTCCTACAATGAGCAGTTCTTC

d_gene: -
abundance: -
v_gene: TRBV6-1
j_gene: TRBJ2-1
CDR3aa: CASSDVRDNEQFF
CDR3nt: TGTGCCAGCAGTGATGTGAGGGACAATGAGCAGTTCTTC

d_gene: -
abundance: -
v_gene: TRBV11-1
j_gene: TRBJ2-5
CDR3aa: CASSLRREETQYF
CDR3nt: TGTGCCAGCAGCTTAAGGAGAGAAGAGACCCAGTACTTC

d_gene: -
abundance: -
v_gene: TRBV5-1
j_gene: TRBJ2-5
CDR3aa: CASSDGMETQYF
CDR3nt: TGCGCCAGCAGCGACGGCATGGAGACCCAGTACTTC

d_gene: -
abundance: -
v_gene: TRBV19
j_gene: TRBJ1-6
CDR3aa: CASSPRGGRRSSYNSPLHF
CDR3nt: TGTGCCAGTAGTCCCCGAGGAGGACGGAGGAGCTCCTATAATTCACCCCTCCACTTT

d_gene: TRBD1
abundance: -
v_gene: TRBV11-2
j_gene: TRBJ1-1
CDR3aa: CASSLVGTVNTEAFF
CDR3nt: TGTGCCAGCAGCTTAGTGGGGACAGTGAACACTGAAGCTTTCTTT

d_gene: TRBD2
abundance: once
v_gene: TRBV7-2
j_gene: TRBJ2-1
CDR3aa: CASSLEASGSIMDEQFF
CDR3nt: TGTGCCAGCAGCTTAGAGGCTAGCGGGAGCATTATGGATGAGCAGTTCTTC

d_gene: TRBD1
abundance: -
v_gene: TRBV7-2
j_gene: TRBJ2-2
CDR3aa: CASSFRTGGLSTGELFF
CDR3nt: TGTGCCAGCAGCTTTAGGACAGGGGGCTTGAGCACCGGGGAGCTGTTTTTT

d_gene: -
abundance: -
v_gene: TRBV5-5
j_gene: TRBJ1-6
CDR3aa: CASSREGRQHNSPLHF
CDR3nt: TGTGCCAGCAGCCGCGAGGGACGGCAACATAATTCACCCCTCCACTTT

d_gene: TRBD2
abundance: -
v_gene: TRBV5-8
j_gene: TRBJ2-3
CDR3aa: CASSLLAGGRNTDTQYF
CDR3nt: TGTGCCAGCAGCTTGTTAGCGGGAGGGCGAAACACAGATACGCAGTATTTT